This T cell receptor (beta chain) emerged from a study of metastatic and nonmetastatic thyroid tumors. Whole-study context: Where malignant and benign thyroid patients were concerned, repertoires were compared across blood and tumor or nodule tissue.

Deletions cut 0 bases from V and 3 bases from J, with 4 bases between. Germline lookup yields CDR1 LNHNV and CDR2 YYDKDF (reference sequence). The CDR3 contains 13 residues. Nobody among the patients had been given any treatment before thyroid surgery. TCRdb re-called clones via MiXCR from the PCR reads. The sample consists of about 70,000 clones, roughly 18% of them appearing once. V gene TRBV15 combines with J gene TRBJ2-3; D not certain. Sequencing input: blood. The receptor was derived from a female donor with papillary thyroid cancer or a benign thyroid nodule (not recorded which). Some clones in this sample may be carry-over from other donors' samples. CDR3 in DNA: TGTGCCACCAGCAGAGATCTTACAGATACGCAGTATTTT. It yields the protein CATSRDLTDTQYF.